Below are 30 T cell receptor beta chains sequenced from a single sample in a study of T cells after posttransplantation cyclophosphamide. Some clones are missing from TCRdb's copy, which holds only in-frame ones; the method was immunoSEQ multiplex PCR. The sample has 20,000 to 25,000 clones, roughly 67% seen once. The sequenced sample was memory CD4+ T cells sorted from PBMCs. Receptor source: a woman in her sixties in good health, CMV-negative, and a related stem cell transplant donor.

This clone is a singleton in its sample. The chain couples TRBV7-9 to TRBJ2-5; D remains unclear. V was trimmed by 5 bases and J by 1 base, leaving 11 bases between them. This CDR3 has 14 residues. Germline lookup yields CDR1 SEHNR and CDR2 FQNEAQ (reference sequence). The CDR3 region is CASSLDTIQETQYF. CDR3 sequence (DNA): TGTGCCAGCAGCCTCGACACGATCCAAGAGACCCAGTACTTC.

The genes are TRBV7-3 and TRBJ2-2; TRBD2 matches at 9 bases. There are 15 residues in the CDR3. Trimming took 4 bases from V and 6 from J; bases not matched to a gene: 6. The germline V gene has CDR1 SGHTA and CDR2 FQGTGA. Written as DNA, the CDR3 is TGTGCCAGCAGCTCTGCGGGGGGGCCGGCCGGGGAGCTGTTTTTT. This gives the protein CASSSAGGPAGELFF.

The CDR3 is CAWITGGTGASYEQYF. The CDR3 nucleotides read TGTGCCTGGATTACAGGGGGGACGGGGGCATCCTACGAGCAGTACTTC. The chain couples TRBV30 to TRBJ2-7; 8 bases are a match to TRBD1. In germline, CDR1 is GTSNPN, CDR2 SVGIG (reference sequence). The CDR3 loop spans 16 amino acids. Trimming took 4 bases from V and 1 from J; bases not matched to a gene: 12.

This clone was counted a few times. This chain joins TRBV7-9 and TRBJ1-4, with 7 bases that match TRBD1. V lost 0 bases, J lost 8 bases, and 3 bases stayed unmatched. The CDR3 is 14 amino acids. Germline CDR1 is SEHNR and CDR2 is FQNEAQ (reference sequence). This chain's CDR3 is CASSLAAGGEKLFF. The DNA for the CDR3 is TGTGCCAGCAGCTTAGCGGCAGGGGGAGAAAAACTGTTTTTT.

This chain links TRBV10-3 with TRBJ1-2; 10 nucleotides agree with TRBD1. The CDR3 has 13 amino acids. Per the germline V gene, CDR1 is ENHRY and CDR2 is SYGVKD. Trimming cost V 11 bases and J 3 bases; bases outside gene matches: 6. CDR3 in DNA: TGTGCCGTCGGACAGGGGGGATACTATGGCTACACCTTC. It specifies CAVGQGGYYGYTF.

V gene TRBV27 combines with J gene TRBJ1-1; D ambiguous. The germline V gene encodes CDR1 MNHEY and CDR2 SMNVEV (reference sequence). Between the trimmed V and J ends, which lost 0 bases and 2 bases, there was a span of 4 bases. The CDR3 is 13 amino acids. CDR3: CASSLSRNTEAFF. CDR3 coding DNA: TGTGCCAGCAGTTTATCGAGAAACACTGAAGCTTTCTTT.

CDR3 region: CASSRKQGAREQYF. For the CDR3, the DNA is TGTGCCAGCAGCCGTAAACAGGGGGCGAGGGAGCAGTACTTC. The chain carries TRBV5-4 and TRBJ2-7, with 9 nucleotides matching TRBD1. CDR1 SGHNT and CDR2 YYREEE come from the germline V gene (reference sequence). V lost 4 bases to trimming and J lost 7 bases; unmatched junction nucleotides: 9. The CDR3 totals 14 residues.

This clone was detected only once. This chain links TRBV28 with TRBJ2-1, with D hard to call. The CDR3 is 14 residues long. Germline V gene sequence: CDR1 MDHEN, CDR2 SYDVKM. The V end was cut by 4 bases, the J end by 4 bases, with 11 bases between. The CDR3 sequence is CASSSPLLYNEQFF. For the CDR3, the DNA is TGTGCCAGCAGTTCCCCGCTATTATACAATGAGCAGTTCTTC.

The J gene is TRBJ2-2, the V gene TRBV7-2, with D possibly being TRBD2 (6 bases). Trimming removed 0 bases at V and 1 base at J, with 6 bases between. Germline V lookup: CDR1 SGHTA, CDR2 FQGNSA. CDR3 size: 15 residues. The CDR3 bases are TGTGCCAGCAGCTTAGCGGGAGGGAACACCGGGGAGCTGTTTTTT. As protein: CASSLAGGNTGELFF.

V and J are TRBV9 and TRBJ1-1, with D perhaps matching TRBD1 (5 bases). V was clipped by 0 bases and J by 4 bases, with 10 bases between them. Germline loops: CDR1 SGDLS, CDR2 YYNGEE. The CDR3 spans 14 residues. The CDR3 region is CASSVVGEGTEAFF. CDR3 DNA sequence: TGTGCCAGCAGCGTAGTGGGGGAGGGCACTGAAGCTTTCTTT.

The chain couples TRBV7-9 to TRBJ1-4; D gene uncertain. V lost 7 bases and J 10 bases, leaving 19 bases between the germline ends. CDR3 length equals 14 residues. The germline V gene has CDR1 SEHNR and CDR2 FQNEAQ (reference sequence). The CDR3 DNA reads TGTGCCAGCAAGTTTCGGGAAGGTCCAGGAAAACTGTTTTTT. Translated, it gives CASKFREGPGKLFF.

The chain uses TRBV29-1 and TRBJ2-7, with D possibly being TRBD2 (6 bases). The CDR3 totals 13 residues. V was shortened by 6 bases and J by 0 bases, with 12 bases between the two germline ends. Per the germline V gene, CDR1 is SQVTM and CDR2 is ANQGSEA. CDR3 nucleotides: TGCAGCGTCGGGACTGGGAGCTCCTACGAGCAGTACTTC. The encoded protein is CSVGTGSSYEQYF.

The chain has TRBV4-3 and TRBJ1-6; the D gene is possibly TRBD1 (6 bases). The CDR3 extends over 14 amino acids. Per the germline V gene, CDR1 is LGHNA and CDR2 is YSLEER. Trimming removed 1 base at V and 11 bases at J, with 12 bases between. Written as DNA, the CDR3 is TGCGCCAGCAGCCAAGGAAGGGGGTGGGCACCCCTCCACTTT. It yields the protein CASSQGRGWAPLHF.

V is TRBV9 and J is TRBJ2-3, with D perhaps TRBD2 (6 bases). The germline CDR1 and CDR2 sequences are SGDLS and YYNGEE. The V end lost 3 bases, the J end lost 5 bases, and 16 bases lay between the germline ends. The CDR3 totals 15 residues. As DNA, the CDR3 is TGTGCCAGCAGCGGGGACCAGCGGGTCGGAGATACGCAGTATTTT. Protein product: CASSGDQRVGDTQYF.

This chain connects TRBV18 to TRBJ2-1; D gene unclear. The CDR3 runs 12 residues. The V gene's germline CDR1 is KGHSH and CDR2 LQKENI. V gave up 5 bases and J gave up 10 bases, with 12 bases separating them. The CDR3 region is CASSAEGGEQFF. DNA of the CDR3: TGTGCCAGCTCAGCCGAAGGCGGCGAGCAGTTCTTC. Together with reference TRBV18 and TRBJ2-1, the CDR3 gives the full variable domain: NAGVMQNPRHLVRRRGQEARLRCSPMKGHSHVYWYRQLPEEGLKFMVYLQKENIIDESGMPKERFSAEFPKEGPSILRIQQVVRGDSAAYFCASSAEGGEQFFGPGTRLTVL.

V gene TRBV7-2 combines with J gene TRBJ1-5; the match to TRBD1 covers 7 bases. CDR3 length: 17 amino acids. Germline trimming cut 1 base from V and 1 base from J; bases unmatched to any gene: 7. Germline CDR1 reads SGHTA; CDR2 reads FQGNSA. CDR3 sequence (DNA): TGTGCCAGCAGCTTAGGGACAGGCGGGTGGAGCAATCAGCCCCAGCATTTT. Translated, it gives CASSLGTGGWSNQPQHF.

The chain uses TRBV7-6 and TRBJ2-1, with 16 bases fitting TRBD2. V dropped 5 bases and J dropped 8; count of bases not matched to a gene: 9. CDR1 is SGHVS and CDR2 is FNYEAQ in the germline V gene. The CDR3 runs 17 residues. CDR3: CASSVGTSGRAGYEQFF. CDR3 sequence (DNA): TGTGCCAGCAGCGTTGGGACTAGCGGGAGGGCCGGCTATGAGCAGTTCTTC.

The chain employs TRBV9 and TRBJ1-3; 8 bases are a match to TRBD1. V shed 0 bases and J 8 bases; nucleotides not matched to a gene: 4. The CDR3 has 14 amino acids. In germline, CDR1 is SGDLS, CDR2 YYNGEE. The CDR3 region has the DNA TGTGCCAGCAGCGTAGTGGCAGGGGGCGACACCATATATTTT. Translated: CASSVVAGGDTIYF.

This clone was observed a single time. This sequence joins TRBV18 and TRBJ1-2; no firm D call. This CDR3 contains 12 residues. Germline V gene sequence: CDR1 KGHSH, CDR2 LQKENI. V lost 3 bases, J lost 8 bases, and 10 bases lay in between. The CDR3 nucleotides read TGTGCCAGCTCACCGAGGGAGGACGGCTACACCTTC. Amino acids: CASSPREDGYTF.

The rearrangement joins TRBV4-2 to TRBJ2-3; TRBD2 agrees at 9 bases. Per germline, CDR1 LGHNA and CDR2 YNFKEQ. The CDR3 contains 15 residues. Unmatched junction bases numbered 5, after V lost 5 bases and J lost 2 bases. CDR3 region: CASSYTSGLTDTQYF. As DNA, the CDR3 is TGTGCCAGCAGCTACACTAGCGGGCTCACAGATACGCAGTATTTT.

A single count supports this clone. V gene TRBV21-1 combines with J gene TRBJ2-2; the D segment call TRBD2 is taken from the table without a DNA check. TRBV21-1 is a recognized pseudogene. CDR3 length: 17 residues. DNA of the CDR3: TGTGCCAGCAGCAAAAGAGGGAGCTTGGCTGACACCGGGGAGCTGTTTTTT. The encoded protein is CASSKRGSLADTGELFF.

This chain links TRBV18 with TRBJ2-7; TRBD2 aligns across 10 bases. Losses at the gene ends were 10 bases for V and 6 bases for J; bases not matched to a gene: 15. CDR3 length: 15 amino acids. Germline V CDR1 and CDR2: KGHSH, LQKENI. CDR3 DNA: TGTGCCACCACGACCTCCGGGACTAGCGTCGGCGAGCAGTACTTC. Translating gives CATTTSGTSVGEQYF. The variable domain in full, with the rest retrieved from reference TRBV18 and TRBJ2-7, is NAGVMQNPRHLVRRRGQEARLRCSPMKGHSHVYWYRQLPEEGLKFMVYLQKENIIDESGMPKERFSAEFPKEGPSILRIQQVVRGDSAAYFCATTTSGTSVGEQYFGPGTRLTVT.

The chain is built from TRBV10-2 and TRBJ2-3; 10 bases are shared with TRBD2. Germline CDR1 WSHSY, CDR2 SAAADI. CDR3 length: 18 amino acids. Germline trimming cut 1 base from V and 4 bases from J; bases unmatched to any gene: 11. The CDR3 coding sequence is TGCGCCAGCAGTGAGTGGGAGGAGCGGGGGGGCGGGGCAGATACGCAGTATTTT. Protein product: CASSEWEERGGGADTQYF.

V is TRBV2 and J is TRBJ2-2; 9 positions agree with TRBD1. V lost 6 bases, J lost 6 bases, and 8 bases stayed unmatched. The CDR3 sequence is 15 residues long. Per germline, CDR1 SNHLY and CDR2 FYNNEI. The CDR3 DNA sequence: TGTGCCAGCAGAGCCGGGACAGGGATCGCCGGGGAGCTGTTTTTT. It encodes CASRAGTGIAGELFF.

In its sample, this clone was seen a few times. V and J are TRBV5-6 and TRBJ2-5; 7 bases match TRBD1. Germline assignment: CDR1 SGHDT and CDR2 YYEEEE. The CDR3 consists of 15 residues. The V and J ends lost 2 bases and 5 bases, in that order; junction bases with no gene match: 9. The CDR3 nucleotides read TGTGCCAGCAGCTTCTACAGGGGCCGTGGGGAGACCCAGTACTTC. It yields the protein CASSFYRGRGETQYF.

The genes are TRBV6-1 and TRBJ2-1; a possible D gene is TRBD1 (5 bases). The CDR3 runs 15 residues. Between the trimmed V and J ends, which lost 3 bases and 8 bases, there was a span of 17 bases. Germline CDR1 reads MNHNS; CDR2 reads SASEGT. CDR3 amino acids: CASSDRSRAIHEQFF. For the CDR3, the DNA is TGTGCCAGCAGTGATAGGAGCAGGGCGATCCATGAGCAGTTCTTC.

The chain carries TRBV18 and TRBJ1-2; the D is unclear. Germline V gene sequence: CDR1 KGHSH, CDR2 LQKENI. This CDR3 comprises 14 residues. Trimming stripped 0 bases from V and 5 bases from J, with 10 bases between. As DNA, the CDR3 is TGTGCCAGCTCACCACCGCCGGGAATATATGGCTACACCTTC. Translating gives CASSPPPGIYGYTF. The variable domain in full, completed from reference TRBV18 and TRBJ1-2, reads NAGVMQNPRHLVRRRGQEARLRCSPMKGHSHVYWYRQLPEEGLKFMVYLQKENIIDESGMPKERFSAEFPKEGPSILRIQQVVRGDSAAYFCASSPPPGIYGYTFGSGTRLTVV.

This clone is medium-sized (0.01 to 0.1%) within its sample. The chain carries TRBV7-9 and TRBJ1-4; 7 nucleotides agree with TRBD1. Germline CDR1 reads SEHNR; CDR2 reads FQNEAQ (reference sequence). The V gene end was trimmed by 5 bases and the J gene end by 4 bases; junction bases not matched to a gene: 4. The CDR3 extends over 14 amino acids. The CDR3 loop reads CASSRDSLNEKLFF. For the CDR3, the DNA is TGTGCCAGCAGCCGGGACAGTCTTAATGAAAAACTGTTTTTT.

The chain combines TRBV28 with TRBJ2-2; 16 bases align to TRBD2. V lost 0 bases and J lost 6; bases outside the gene matches: 1. Germline loops: CDR1 MDHEN, CDR2 SYDVKM. The CDR3 runs 17 residues. CDR3 DNA sequence: TGTGCCAGCAGTTTATGGGGACTAGCGGGAGGGCCCGGGGAGCTGTTTTTT. It encodes CASSLWGLAGGPGELFF.

The count of this clone is one. The chain employs TRBV18 and TRBJ1-3; D uncertain. V gave up 0 bases and J gave up 4 bases, with 4 bases separating them. Germline lookup yields CDR1 KGHSH and CDR2 LQKENI. The CDR3 is 13 residues long. The CDR3 here is CASSPPSGNTIYF. CDR3 sequence (DNA): TGTGCCAGCTCACCACCGTCGGGAAACACCATATATTTT.